This T cell receptor (beta chain) comes out of a study of blood T cells in healthy people across ages. Germline V CDR1 and CDR2: SGHRS, YFSETQ. The CDR3 is 13 residues long. V lost 5 bases, J lost 4 bases, and 12 bases lay in between. This clonotype was seen at least ten times. The authors ran a second PCR of roughly 6 to 12 cycles using a sample-barcoded 5' primer and a J-beta primer mix. TCRdb processed the 5' RACE reads anew with MiXCR; each CDR3 protein has one entry. The profile covers around 670,000 distinct CDR3 sequences, with approximately 30% appearing a single time and around 16% taken by the ten largest.

The J gene is TRBJ1-2, the V gene TRBV5-1; D unresolved. The receptor was isolated from a woman of 80 years or more in good health. The sample comprised blood. CDR3 DNA: TGCGCCAGCAGACTGGACTCAGTCTATGGCTACACCTTC. It encodes CASRLDSVYGYTF.